There are many counts of the clone carrying this T cell receptor (beta chain). Its antigen remains unknown. TCRdb re-analysed the 5' RACE reads in MiXCR, keeping a single row per CDR3 protein. The table has about 28,000 distinct CDR3 sequences, more than 5.5% seen once. These data come from a study of spatial heterogeneity in lung cancer. In the study overall: Sequences of the beta chain were consistently detected in greater numbers than alpha-chain sequences.

The CDR3 has 16 amino acids. V trimming: 6 bases; J trimming: 5 bases; junction bases outside the gene matches: 9. Broader study findings: It was found that expanded intratumoral alpha and beta TCR counts tracked tumor mutation counts. Alpha and beta chain coverage of tumor T cells was estimated at about 7.4% and 14%, respectively.

Stated time point: sample taken at primary tumor resection. The clonotype comes from a male donor with early-stage non-small cell lung cancer. The chain couples TRBV12-3 or TRBV12-4 to TRBJ1-5; 11 bases line up with TRBD1. This specimen was lung tumor tissue, taken at surgery. The CDR3 region is CASSGGPGQGDQPQHF. The CDR3 DNA is TGTGCCAGCAGCGGTGGCCCGGGACAGGGGGATCAGCCCCAGCATTTT.